A single T cell receptor beta chain is shown here with its context. V was cut by 0 bases and J by 8 bases, with 8 bases left in between. The CDR3 is 14 residues long. Germline CDR1 reads MRHNA; CDR2 reads SNTAGT. How the authors handled the data: Cell counts per sample came from amplifying reference gene primers. TCRdb's table, derived via immunoSEQ multiplex PCR, lists solely in-frame clones and lacks some. Clone size and V and J calls were adopted from that table, with D and trimming inferred from the DNA. The table shows over 35,000 clones, with approximately 83% occurring only once. The data are from a study of blood T cell repertoires in COVID-19. Study overall: There were acute and convalescent COVID-19 samples, and they came from the United States, Italy and Spain.

The material sequenced was peripheral blood. The chain is built from TRBV6-4 and TRBJ1-6; tentatively, D is TRBD1 (5 bases). This clonotype was obtained from a human donor with acute or convalescent COVID-19. The donor label of this sample is uncertain. The CDR3 reads CASSDSPGYSPLHF. In DNA form, the CDR3 reads TGTGCCAGCAGTGACTCGCCAGGGTATTCACCCCTCCACTTT.